The sequence of this T cell receptor (beta chain) was determined in a study of blood T cell repertoires in COVID-19. Study details: Spain, Italy and the United States supplied samples that represented acute and convalescent COVID-19. In each case, the material was cDNA or gDNA derived from T cells, B-cell-depleted T cells, or PBMCs.

In the original analysis: From reference gene primer amplification, estimates of nucleated cell counts were derived. The protocol was immunoSEQ multiplex PCR, while the TCRdb copy is restricted to in-frame clones and leaves out a portion. From that table come the V and J calls and clone size; the DNA was used to work out D and trimming. The data contain tens of thousands of clones, approximately 80% of them seen just once; the ten biggest clones take up roughly 22%. The V end was cut by 3 bases, the J end by 3 bases, with 5 bases between. Looked up from germline, CDR1 is SGHNT and CDR2 is YENEEA. The CDR3 runs to 13 residues.

This sequence joins TRBV11-3 and TRBJ2-2; D not certain. The TCR comes from a human donor in a cohort sampled during active COVID-19. The sample taken for sequencing was peripheral blood. CDR3 in DNA: TGTGCCAGCAGCTTTGGCTACACCGGGGAGCTGTTTTTT. The encoded protein is CASSFGYTGELFF.